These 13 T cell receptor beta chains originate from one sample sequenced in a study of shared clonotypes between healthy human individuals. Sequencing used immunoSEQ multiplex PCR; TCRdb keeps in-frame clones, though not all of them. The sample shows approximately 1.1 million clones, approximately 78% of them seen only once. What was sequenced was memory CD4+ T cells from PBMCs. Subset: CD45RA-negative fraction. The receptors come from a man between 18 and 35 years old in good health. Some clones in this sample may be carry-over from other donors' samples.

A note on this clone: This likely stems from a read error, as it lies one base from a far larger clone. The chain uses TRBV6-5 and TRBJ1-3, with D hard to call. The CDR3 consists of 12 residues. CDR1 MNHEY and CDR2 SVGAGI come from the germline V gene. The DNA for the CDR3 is TGTGCCAGCAGCTACTCTGGAAACACCATATATTTT. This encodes CASSYSGNTIYF.

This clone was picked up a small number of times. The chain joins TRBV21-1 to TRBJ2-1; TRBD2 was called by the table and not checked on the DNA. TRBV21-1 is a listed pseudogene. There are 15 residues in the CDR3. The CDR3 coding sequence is TGTGCCAGCAGCAAAGGTAGCGGTTTCTACAATGAGCAGTTCTTC. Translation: CASSKGSGFYNEQFF.

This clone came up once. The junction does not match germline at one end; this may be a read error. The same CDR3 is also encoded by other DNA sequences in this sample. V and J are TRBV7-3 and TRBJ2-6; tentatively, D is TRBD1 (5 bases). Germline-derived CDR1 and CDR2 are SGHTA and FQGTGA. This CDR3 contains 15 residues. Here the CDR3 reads CASSYVHSGANVLTF. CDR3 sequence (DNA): TGTGCCAGCAGCTACGTCCACTCTGGGGCCAACGTCTTGACTTTC.

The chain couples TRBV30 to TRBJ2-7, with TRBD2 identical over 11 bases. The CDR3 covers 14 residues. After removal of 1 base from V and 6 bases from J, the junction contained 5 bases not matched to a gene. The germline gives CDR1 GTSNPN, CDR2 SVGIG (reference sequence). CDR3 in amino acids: CAWSALAGVSEQYF. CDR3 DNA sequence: TGTGCCTGGAGTGCACTAGCGGGAGTAAGCGAGCAGTACTTC.

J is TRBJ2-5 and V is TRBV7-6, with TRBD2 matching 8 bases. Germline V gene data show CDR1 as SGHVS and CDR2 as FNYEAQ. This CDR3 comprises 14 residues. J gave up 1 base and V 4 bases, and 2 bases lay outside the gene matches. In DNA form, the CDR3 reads TGTGCCAGCAGCTCCGGACTAGCCCAAGAGACCCAGTACTTC. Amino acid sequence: CASSSGLAQETQYF.

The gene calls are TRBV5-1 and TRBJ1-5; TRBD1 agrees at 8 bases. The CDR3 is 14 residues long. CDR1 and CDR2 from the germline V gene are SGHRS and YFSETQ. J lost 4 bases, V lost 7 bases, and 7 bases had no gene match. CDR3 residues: CASAPGTGNQPQHF. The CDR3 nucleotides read TGCGCCAGCGCCCCGGGGACAGGTAATCAGCCCCAGCATTTT.

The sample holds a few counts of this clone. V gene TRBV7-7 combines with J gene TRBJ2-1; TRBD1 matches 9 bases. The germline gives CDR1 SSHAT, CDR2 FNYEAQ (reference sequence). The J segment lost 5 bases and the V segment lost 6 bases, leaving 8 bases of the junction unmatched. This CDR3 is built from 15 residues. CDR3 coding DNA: TGTGCCAGCAGTAGAACAGGGGGCGCCCACAATGAGCAGTTCTTC. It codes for CASSRTGGAHNEQFF.

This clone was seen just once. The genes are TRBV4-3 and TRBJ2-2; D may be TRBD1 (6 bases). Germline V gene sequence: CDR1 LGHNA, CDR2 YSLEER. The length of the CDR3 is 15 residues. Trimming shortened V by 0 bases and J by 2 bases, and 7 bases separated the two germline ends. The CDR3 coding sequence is TGCGCCAGCAGCCAAGAACAGGGAAACACCGGGGAGCTGTTTTTT. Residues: CASSQEQGNTGELFF.

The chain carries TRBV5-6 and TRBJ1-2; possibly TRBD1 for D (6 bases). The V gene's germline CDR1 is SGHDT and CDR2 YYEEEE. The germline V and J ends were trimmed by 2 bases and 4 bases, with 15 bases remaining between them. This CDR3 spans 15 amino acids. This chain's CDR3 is CASSLGGPTPYGYTF. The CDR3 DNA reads TGTGCCAGCAGCTTAGGGGGGCCTACTCCCTATGGCTACACCTTC.

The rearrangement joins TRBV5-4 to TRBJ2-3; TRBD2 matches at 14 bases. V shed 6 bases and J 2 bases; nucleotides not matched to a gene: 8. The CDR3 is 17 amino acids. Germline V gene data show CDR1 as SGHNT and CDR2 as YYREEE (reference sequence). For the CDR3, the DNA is TGTGCCAGCATCGGGACTAGCGGGAGCTCCCCCACAGATACGCAGTATTTT. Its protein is CASIGTSGSSPTDTQYF.

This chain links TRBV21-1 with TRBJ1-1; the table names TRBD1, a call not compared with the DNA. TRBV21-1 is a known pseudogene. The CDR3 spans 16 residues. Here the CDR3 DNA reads TGTGCCAGCAGCAAACCCGCCCAGGATATGAACACTGAAGCTTTCTTT. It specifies CASSKPAQDMNTEAFF.

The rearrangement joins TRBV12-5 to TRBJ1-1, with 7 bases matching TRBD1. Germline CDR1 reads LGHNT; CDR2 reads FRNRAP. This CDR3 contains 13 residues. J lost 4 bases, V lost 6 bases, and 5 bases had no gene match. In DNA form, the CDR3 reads TGTGCTAGTGGGCAGGCAGGGGGCACTGAAGCTTTCTTT. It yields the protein CASGQAGGTEAFF.

In nucleotides, the CDR3 is TGTGCCAGCAGCTTAGCCCCTCGCGAGCAGTTCTTC. This encodes CASSLAPREQFF. The J gene is TRBJ2-1, the V gene TRBV7-6; unclear D gene. The CDR3 consists of 12 residues. CDR1 is SGHVS and CDR2 is FNYEAQ in the germline V gene. Trimming took off 0 bases at V and 10 bases at J, with 7 bases between the two ends.